Presented here are 29 T cell receptor beta chains from one specimen sequenced in a study of beta chain features in type 1 diabetes. Points from the study as a whole: Shortening of TCRB CDR3s, moderate but significant, appeared in all four CD4+ subsets of Type 1 diabetes patients.

These receptors' antigens are unknown. TCRB transcripts that were expressed got sequenced, as all of the isolated RNA had been reverse transcribed. Libraries were prepared by immunoSEQ multiplex PCR; TCRdb keeps only in-frame clonotypes and omits some of them. The sample lists approximately 100,000 clones; roughly 28% were seen once. Sequenced sample: central memory CD4+ T cells from blood. These receptors originate from a woman between 18 and 29 years old with type 1 diabetes.

This clone was counted only a few times. This chain links TRBV5-6 with TRBJ2-3, with no clear D. From germline, CDR1 is SGHDT and CDR2 YYEEEE. V lost 4 bases and J lost 0, with 6 bases in between. The CDR3 has 13 amino acids. The CDR3 loop reads CASSRSSTDTQYF. CDR3 DNA: TGTGCCAGCAGCCGGTCTAGCACAGATACGCAGTATTTT.

The V call is TRBV11-3, the J call TRBJ1-1; TRBD1 aligns across 8 bases. CDR3 length: 16 amino acids. The V segment lost 5 bases and the J segment 2 bases; nucleotides outside the gene matches: 10. Germline values: CDR1 SGHNT, CDR2 YENEEA. The chain's CDR3 is CASSPRGAGGNTEAFF. The CDR3 coding sequence is TGTGCCAGCAGCCCCCGTGGAGCAGGGGGCAACACTGAAGCTTTCTTT.

This chain joins TRBV30 and TRBJ1-2, with D unclear. V lost 0 bases and J lost 4, with 12 bases in between. The CDR3 is 14 residues long. CDR1 and CDR2 (germline): GTSNPN, SVGIG (reference sequence). The CDR3 protein is CAWSVGGYVYGYTF. The DNA of the CDR3 is TGTGCCTGGAGTGTAGGAGGGTACGTCTATGGCTACACCTTC. Using reference TRBV30 and TRBJ1-2 for the parts outside the CDR3, the full variable domain is SQTIHQWPATLVQPVGSPLSLECTVEGTSNPNLYWYRQAAGRGLQLLFYSVGIGQISSEVPQNLSASRPQDRQFILSSKKLLLSDSGFYLCAWSVGGYVYGYTFGSGTRLTVV.

In this sample, this clone turned up a few times. The chain joins TRBV10-3 to TRBJ1-2; 10 bases are shared with TRBD1. Germline CDR1 and CDR2: ENHRY and SYGVKD. V was pared by 6 bases and J by 6 bases, with 10 bases of the junction left unmatched. The CDR3 totals 15 residues. The chain's CDR3 is CAIRRDRGRENGYTF. CDR3 bases: TGTGCCATCAGAAGGGACAGGGGAAGGGAGAATGGCTACACCTTC.

This clone was picked up one time. The chain uses TRBV7-2 and TRBJ1-1; TRBD1 is a possible D gene (5 bases). Germline CDR1 and CDR2: SGHTA and FQGNSA. Trimming removed 5 bases from V and 1 base from J, with 14 bases in between. This CDR3 has 15 amino acids. In nucleotides, the CDR3 is TGTGCCAGCAGCCCACAGACGGGGGGGAACACTGAAGCTTTCTTT. This encodes CASSPQTGGNTEAFF.

The genes are TRBV28 and TRBJ1-5; D may be TRBD1 (6 bases). V lost 4 bases to trimming and J lost 4 bases, with 14 bases between them. The CDR3 totals 15 residues. Germline CDR1 reads MDHEN; CDR2 reads SYDVKM. The CDR3 bases are TGTGCCAGCAGTTCCCCCACGGACAGAAATCAGCCCCAGCATTTT. Its translation is CASSSPTDRNQPQHF. Looking up the rest from reference TRBV28 and TRBJ1-5 gives the full variable domain: DVKVTQSSRYLVKRTGEKVFLECVQDMDHENMFWYRQDPGLGLRLIYFSYDVKMKEKGDIPEGYSVSREKKERFSLILESASTNQTSMYLCASSSPTDRNQPQHFGDGTRLSIL.

This clone was counted between two and nine times. As DNA, the CDR3 is TGTGCCACCAGCAGAGGAAACAGGGGATACAATGAGCAGTTCTTC. Its translation is CATSRGNRGYNEQFF. The chain couples TRBV15 to TRBJ2-1; 7 bases map to TRBD1. The junction had 4 bases not matched to a gene; V was cut back by 1 base and J by 4 bases. Germline-derived CDR1 and CDR2 are LNHNV and YYDKDF (reference sequence). CDR3 length: 15 residues.

This clone has just a few counts. This chain uses TRBV7-9 with TRBJ1-3; D is perhaps TRBD1 (6 bases). From germline, CDR1 is SEHNR and CDR2 FQNEAQ (reference sequence). Deletions cut 5 bases from V and 9 bases from J, with 14 bases between. This CDR3 contains 13 residues. The CDR3 protein is CASSGSGGVTIYF. CDR3 nucleotides: TGTGCCAGCAGCGGCTCTGGGGGCGTCACCATATATTTT.

This clone has more than one count but fewer than ten. The chain combines TRBV28 with TRBJ1-5; tentative D call: TRBD1 (5 bases). The CDR3 consists of 16 residues. Germline V gene sequence: CDR1 MDHEN, CDR2 SYDVKM. V lost 5 bases and J lost 0, with 14 bases in between. DNA of the CDR3: TGTGCCAGCAGTCCCACTTCAGGGAATAGCAATCAGCCCCAGCATTTT. This encodes CASSPTSGNSNQPQHF.

This clone was seen a handful of times. The CDR3 loop reads CASSVTGFNEQFF. CDR3 DNA: TGTGCCAGCAGTGTCACAGGGTTCAATGAGCAGTTCTTC. J is TRBJ2-1 and V is TRBV2; weak D call: TRBD1 (6 bases). The V gene's germline CDR1 is SNHLY and CDR2 FYNNEI. Trimming removed 4 bases at V and 6 bases at J, with 10 bases between. CDR3 length: 13 residues. Supplemented by reference TRBV2 and TRBJ2-1, the full variable domain reads EPEVTQTPSHQVTQMGQEVILRCVPISNHLYFYWYRQILGQKVEFLVSFYNNEISEKSEIFDDQFSVERPDGSNFTLKIRSTKLEDSAMYFCASSVTGFNEQFFGPGTRLTVL.

This clone has just a few counts. The genes are TRBV19 and TRBJ2-2, with 12 bases identical to TRBD2. The CDR3 covers 20 residues. CDR1 is LNHDA, CDR2 SQIVND, per germline (reference sequence). V was clipped by 2 bases and J by 0 bases; unmatched bases: 10. The CDR3 spells CASSILGLAGGPTNTGELFF. In nucleotides, the CDR3 is TGTGCCAGTAGTATATTGGGCCTAGCGGGAGGGCCGACGAACACCGGGGAGCTGTTTTTT.

The chain employs TRBV12-2 and TRBJ2-7; the tabulated D call, TRBD2, remains unverified against the DNA. TRBV12-2 is described as a pseudogene. The CDR3 length is 17 residues. Here the CDR3 reads CASRSRRERVLSYEQYF. CDR3 DNA sequence: TGTGCAAGTCGCTCCCGGAGAGAGCGGGTCCTCTCCTACGAGCAGTACTTC.

This clone was counted between two and nine times. V is TRBV10-1 and J is TRBJ2-5; D not certain. The CDR3 covers 14 residues. Trimming removed 4 bases at V and 5 bases at J, with 14 bases between. Germline V CDR1 and CDR2: WNHNN, SYGVQD (reference sequence). The CDR3 DNA follows: TGCGCCAGCAGTGTTGTTGGCGGTCGGGAGACCCAGTACTTC. It codes for CASSVVGGRETQYF.

This chain connects TRBV4-2 to TRBJ2-7; 10 nucleotides match TRBD2. Germline assignment: CDR1 LGHNA and CDR2 YNFKEQ. The CDR3 loop spans 16 amino acids. V lost 1 base to trimming and J lost 6 bases; unmatched junction nucleotides: 9. DNA of the CDR3: TGTGCCAGCAGCCAAGGAGCGGGAGGGCCTCTCCCCGAGCAGTACTTC. Translating gives CASSQGAGGPLPEQYF.

The rearrangement joins TRBV25-1 to TRBJ1-5; 9 nucleotides align to TRBD1. Germline CDR1 MGHDK, CDR2 SYGVNS. The V and J ends lost 1 base and 3 bases, in that order; junction bases with no gene match: 4. The CDR3 has 16 residues. CDR3 loop: CASSELGQGDNQPQHF. The CDR3 DNA follows: TGTGCCAGCAGTGAATTGGGACAGGGAGACAATCAGCCCCAGCATTTT.

The chain recombines TRBV7-3 with TRBJ2-1; D perhaps matches TRBD1 (6 bases). The CDR3 runs to 17 residues. The V gene's germline CDR1 is SGHTA and CDR2 FQGTGA. V lost 1 base and J lost 9, with 22 bases in between. In nucleotides, the CDR3 is TGTGCCAGCAGCTTAAGCTCTACAGGGCTGAGGAAGAGTGAGCAGTTCTTC. Amino acids: CASSLSSTGLRKSEQFF.

The chain carries TRBV30 and TRBJ2-7, with TRBD2 identical over 10 bases. V lost 4 bases to trimming and J lost 6 bases; unmatched junction nucleotides: 12. The CDR3 spans 15 residues. In germline, CDR1 is GTSNPN, CDR2 SVGIG (reference sequence). The DNA of the CDR3 is TGTGCCTGGAAGAAGCGGGAGGGATGGAAGGGCGAGCAGTACTTC. Translation: CAWKKREGWKGEQYF.

This clone was seen a few times. The J gene is TRBJ2-7, the V gene TRBV2, with 8 bases fitting TRBD1. After removal of 11 bases from V and 4 bases from J, the junction contained 4 bases not matched to a gene. CDR1 SNHLY and CDR2 FYNNEI come from the germline V gene. The CDR3 has 11 amino acids. CDR3 in amino acids: CAGGQAYEQYF. DNA for the CDR3: TGTGCCGGGGGACAGGCATACGAGCAGTACTTC. The full variable domain, with the rest looked up from reference TRBV2 and TRBJ2-7, is EPEVTQTPSHQVTQMGQEVILRCVPISNHLYFYWYRQILGQKVEFLVSFYNNEISEKSEIFDDQFSVERPDGSNFTLKIRSTKLEDSAMYFCAGGQAYEQYFGPGTRLTVT.

A few counts support this clone. The gene calls are TRBV5-6 and TRBJ1-5; D call uncertain. With 3 bases removed from V and 1 base from J, the gap between germline ends came to 5 bases. CDR3 size: 13 residues. Germline CDR1 SGHDT, CDR2 YYEEEE. The CDR3 sequence: CASSSYSNQPQHF. Here the CDR3 DNA reads TGTGCCAGCAGCTCCTACAGCAATCAGCCCCAGCATTTT.

The chain links TRBV5-8 to TRBJ2-3; 10 positions agree with TRBD2. After removal of 4 bases from V and 4 bases from J, the junction contained 12 bases not matched to a gene. CDR3 length: 17 amino acids. CDR1 SGHTS and CDR2 YDEGEE come from the germline V gene. The CDR3: CASSPGGTSGTPDTQYF. DNA of the CDR3: TGTGCCAGCAGCCCGGGGGGTACTAGCGGGACCCCAGATACGCAGTATTTT. The full variable domain, in which reference TRBV5-8 and TRBJ2-3 provide the parts outside the CDR3, is EAGVTQSPTHLIKTRGQQATLRCSPISGHTSVYWYQQALGLGLQFLLWYDEGEERNRGNFPPRFSGRQFPNYSSELNVNALELEDSALYLCASSPGGTSGTPDTQYFGPGTRLTVL.

The rearrangement links TRBV7-9 to TRBJ2-1; possibly TRBD2 for D (6 bases). This CDR3 has 14 residues. Germline V gene lookup returns CDR1 SEHNR and CDR2 FQNEAQ (reference sequence). V was pared by 5 bases and J by 6 bases, with 14 bases between. The DNA of the CDR3 is TGTGCCAGCAGCCGCCATGGGGGGAGCAATGAGCAGTTCTTC. This codes for CASSRHGGSNEQFF.

The gene calls are TRBV7-2 and TRBJ2-1; a weak D match, TRBD2 (5 bases). The CDR3 contains 12 residues. From germline, CDR1 is SGHTA and CDR2 FQGNSA. V was cut by 0 bases and J by 12 bases, with 9 bases left in between. DNA for the CDR3: TGTGCCAGCAGCTTAGCGGAGAGGGTGCAGTTCTTC. Translating it yields CASSLAERVQFF.

This clone was counted a few times. This chain links TRBV28 with TRBJ1-5; 8 bases align to TRBD1. The CDR3 totals 14 residues. The germline V gene encodes CDR1 MDHEN and CDR2 SYDVKM. Trimming took 7 bases from V and 6 from J; bases not matched to a gene: 8. The CDR3 loop reads CASTNGQGGQPQHF. CDR3 nucleotides: TGTGCCAGCACCAACGGACAGGGTGGTCAGCCCCAGCATTTT.

V is TRBV29-1 and J is TRBJ2-3, with unresolved D. The germline V and J ends were trimmed by 6 bases and 7 bases, with 11 bases remaining between them. In germline, CDR1 is SQVTM, CDR2 ANQGSEA. The CDR3 consists of 11 residues. DNA of the CDR3: TGCAGCGTCGATGACTCCTATACGCAGTATTTT. Translated, it gives CSVDDSYTQYF.

This sequence joins TRBV27 and TRBJ2-7; TRBD1 matches 9 bases. This CDR3 contains 18 residues. Trimming took 4 bases from V and 2 from J; bases not matched to a gene: 15. Germline V gives CDR1 MNHEY, CDR2 SMNVEV (reference sequence). Here the CDR3 DNA reads TGTGCCAGCAGTTCGAACACAGGGGGCTCTTCCGCCGCCTACGAGCAGTACTTC. This translates into CASSSNTGGSSAAYEQYF.

There are a few counts of this clone. The genes are TRBV7-2 and TRBJ1-2; 8 nucleotides agree with TRBD1. Losses at the gene ends were 3 bases for V and 2 bases for J; bases not matched to a gene: 2. CDR1 and CDR2 (germline): SGHTA, FQGNSA. The CDR3 has 14 amino acids. CDR3 region: CASSLDRANYGYTF. CDR3 coding DNA: TGTGCCAGCAGCTTGGACAGGGCGAACTATGGCTACACCTTC.

This chain uses TRBV5-4 with TRBJ2-1, with 11 bases lining up with TRBD2. This CDR3 region has 16 residues. The V gene end was trimmed by 4 bases and the J gene end by 8 bases; junction bases not matched to a gene: 11. CDR1 and CDR2 from the germline V gene are SGHNT and YYREEE (reference sequence). This CDR3 reads CASSLGSGRAGDEQFF. The DNA for the CDR3 is TGTGCCAGCAGCCTGGGTAGCGGGAGGGCCGGTGATGAGCAGTTCTTC.

The sample holds a few counts of this clone. The chain is built from TRBV9 and TRBJ2-3; a possible D gene is TRBD2 (5 bases). Germline CDR1 SGDLS, CDR2 YYNGEE. CDR3 size: 16 residues. V lost 0 bases and J 3 bases, leaving 14 bases between the germline ends. The CDR3 DNA reads TGTGCCAGCAGCGTAGGGGTGGGAGTCGGTACAGATACGCAGTATTTT. Protein product: CASSVGVGVGTDTQYF.

In this sample, this clone turned up a few times. V and J are TRBV6-6 and TRBJ2-2; a possible D gene is TRBD2 (6 bases). Looked up from germline, CDR1 is MNHNY and CDR2 is SVGAGI (reference sequence). The CDR3 contains 14 residues. V shed 4 bases and J shed 7 bases, with 13 bases lying between them. CDR3 coding DNA: TGTGCCAGCAGTTCAGGGCGCGGGGTCGGGGAGCTGTTTTTT. This encodes CASSSGRGVGELFF.